The present T cell receptor beta chain was sequenced within a study of blood T cell repertoires in COVID-19 (dated by TCRdb to the early 2020s). With regard to the full study: Collaborator samples came from the United States, Italy and Spain and covered acute and convalescent phases of COVID-19. The material from the prospective study consisted of cDNA or gDNA derived from T cells, B-cell-depleted T cells, or PBMCs. Deeply sampled blood TCRbeta repertoires from subjects exposed to, actively infected with, or recovered from COVID-19 were included in the dataset. A freely available public database, intended as a resource for researchers studying the immune response to SARS-CoV-2, is where the repertoires were released. Samples were obtained from the ongoing ImmuneRACE study (first 160 participants) and from over 1,000 subjects provided by 6 global collaborators. The sample metadata nearly always contained a de-identified subject ID, COVID-19 status, age in years and sex. Where available, HLA class I and class II types were obtained from metadata supplied by the sample provider rather than from assay-based typing. On the study overall, not on this receptor specifically: The quantity of clinical and demographic metadata differed by source and by participant and was supplied without curation.

TCRbeta CDR3 regions were amplified from genomic DNA using the immunoSEQ Assay, a bias-controlled multiplex PCR. The study's own analysis went as follows. The number of nucleated cells in each sample was estimated by amplification of reference gene primers within the assay. Sequence reads were collapsed and filtered to measure the absolute abundance of every unique TCRbeta CDR3 rearrangement. For each sample, productive Simpson clonality was calculated as the square root of Simpson's diversity index across productive rearrangements. As stored in TCRdb, this immuneACCESS dataset retains in-frame rearrangements with V and J assigned. A fraction of the clones does not appear; measured against another copy, unresolved V genes explain less than half of the discrepancy, and the remainder lacks a known reason. That table gives V, J and clone size, and the DNA gave D and trimming. A total of approximately 76,000 clones appear in this sample, 70% to 90% of them only once. The top ten clones comprise more than 15% of the sample.

CDR1 and CDR2 are drawn from the germline V gene (reference sequence): SGHKS, YYEKEE. Spanning cysteine to phenylalanine, the CDR3 consists of 17 amino acids. The read is trimmed to its CDR3 DNA, 51 bases read in frame from base 1. At the junction V is shortened by 3 bases and J by 2 bases, with 18 bases in between. Worth noting for this clone: What antigen it recognizes has not been identified. No base-level quality is on record; no much larger clone is a single base apart.

Each collaborating institution followed its own protocols to collect whole blood in K2EDTA tubes. For TCRbeta analysis, collaborator samples were shipped as frozen whole blood, as isolated PBMCs, or as DNA extracted from either sample type. The chain is made from TRBV5-5 and TRBJ1-3; the best D guess is TRBD1, with 5 bases matching. This TCR derives from a man of 80 years or more in a cohort sampled during active COVID-19. The sequenced sample consisted of peripheral blood. For the CDR3, the sequence is CASSSLTDSGTGNTIYF. The nucleotides are TGTGCCAGCAGCTCACTGACAGATTCTGGAACTGGAAACACCATATATTTT.